This T cell receptor beta chain was sequenced in a study of T cells after yellow fever vaccination. Whole-study findings and limits: CD4 and CD8 compartments shared a small share of clonotypes.

The CDR3 is 15 residues long. Per the germline V gene, CDR1 is KGHDR and CDR2 is SFDVKD. After removal of 3 bases from V and 6 bases from J, the junction contained 7 bases not matched to a gene. This clonotype was seen repeatedly, ten times or more. Its antigen is not identified. TCR cDNA, made by 5'RACE template switching, carried an added universal primer site and UMIs. Each CDR3 protein gets one entry after TCRdb re-called the 5' RACE reads with MiXCR. Among 110,000 to 150,000 distinct CDR3 sequences listed, roughly 6.7% were seen once. Specimen: CD4+ T cells sorted from PBMCs, collected 10 days after the yellow fever booster vaccination. The source of this sequence is a man aged 25-45 years who received the YFV17D yellow fever vaccine. This sequence joins TRBV24-1 and TRBJ2-5, with 9 nucleotides matching TRBD1. For the CDR3, the DNA is TGTGCCACCAGTGATGTAACCGGGACAGGGAAGACCCAGTACTTC. Its protein is CATSDVTGTGKTQYF.